These 9 T cell receptor beta chains were sequenced from one sample in a study of T cells in Graves' hyperthyroidism and ophthalmopathy. Amplified TCR beta CDR3 regions derived from RNA transcripts. HTBI primers were used for first-round RT-PCR of the TCR CDR3. Each CDR3 protein is one row after TCRdb ran MiXCR on the multiplex PCR reads. This sample yields about 360,000 distinct CDR3 sequences, of which about 13% are seen a single time; around a tenth belongs to the top ten. Sequenced material: blood. These receptors were obtained from a woman between 18 and 29 years old with Graves' hyperthyroidism.

The chain combines TRBV3-1 with TRBJ2-1, with 10 bases fitting TRBD2. The V gene end was trimmed by 11 bases and the J gene end by 6 bases; junction bases not matched to a gene: 10. The CDR3 spans 14 residues. Germline CDR1 and CDR2: LGHDT and YNNKEL (reference sequence). CDR3 region: CAGMKRGGLNEQFF. In DNA form, the CDR3 reads TGTGCCGGCATGAAGCGGGGGGGCCTCAATGAGCAGTTCTTC.

This clonotype was observed at least ten times. CDR3 residues: CATSAGSYGYTF. DNA for the CDR3: TGTGCCACCTCGGCAGGGAGCTATGGCTACACCTTC. J is TRBJ1-2 and V is TRBV24-1, with a weak D call TRBD1 (5 bases). The CDR3 consists of 12 residues. The ends were cut back, 9 bases at V and 4 bases at J, with 11 bases in the middle. CDR1 is KGHDR, CDR2 SFDVKD, per germline.

The rearrangement uses TRBV6-1 and TRBJ2-1; D is undetermined. The CDR3 sequence is 12 residues long. Trimming took off 2 bases at V and 8 bases at J, with 7 bases between the two ends. Germline V CDR1 and CDR2: MNHNS, SASEGT. CDR3 coding DNA: TGTGCCAGCAGTGAAAGGATGGATGAGCAGTTCTTC. It yields the protein CASSERMDEQFF.

This clonotype was detected only a few times. The gene calls are TRBV7-8 and TRBJ1-6; 9 positions agree with TRBD1. V lost 3 bases to trimming and J lost 8 bases; unmatched junction nucleotides: 5. Looked up from germline, CDR1 is SGHVS and CDR2 is FQNEAQ. The CDR3 is made up of 15 amino acids. CDR3 loop: CASSFGTGYDSPLHF. The CDR3 DNA follows: TGTGCCAGCAGCTTTGGGACAGGGTACGATTCACCCCTCCACTTT.

This clonotype was seen only a few times. The rearrangement uses TRBV28 and TRBJ1-2; 10 positions match TRBD1. Germline trimming cut 5 bases from V and 4 bases from J; bases unmatched to any gene: 16. Germline lookup yields CDR1 MDHEN and CDR2 SYDVKM. This CDR3 comprises 18 residues. CDR3 DNA sequence: TGTGCCAGCAGTCCAGACTCCGGGACAGGGGCCCTCATCTATGGCTACACCTTC. Its translation: CASSPDSGTGALIYGYTF.

This clonotype was seen repeatedly, ten times or more. The V call is TRBV3-2, the J call TRBJ2-2; the tabulated D call, TRBD1, remains unverified against the DNA. TRBV3-2 is a pseudogene segment. The CDR3 contains 16 residues. Here the CDR3 reads CASRTTDRGDTGELFF. CDR3 DNA sequence: TGTGCCAGCAGAACTACGGACAGGGGTGACACCGGGGAGCTGTTTTTT.

There are many counts of this clonotype. The gene calls are TRBV10-3 and TRBJ1-1; 8 bases agree with TRBD1. Germline CDR1 reads ENHRY; CDR2 reads SYGVKD. The ends lost 7 bases at V and 1 base at J; junction bases unmatched: 5. This CDR3 region has 14 residues. CDR3: CAIKTGATNTEAFF. The DNA for the CDR3 is TGTGCCATCAAGACAGGGGCTACGAACACTGAAGCTTTCTTT.

On this clonotype itself: A read error is possible here, since a much larger clone lies one base away. The J gene is TRBJ2-2, the V gene TRBV12-3 or TRBV12-4; D is unclear. V lost 3 bases and J 4 bases, leaving 6 bases between the germline ends. The CDR3 loop spans 13 amino acids. The CDR3 DNA follows: TGTGCCAGCAGTTTTGGGGTCACCGGGGAGCTGTTTTTT. Protein product: CASSFGVTGELFF.

V gene TRBV6-1 combines with J gene TRBJ1-5; D possibly corresponds to TRBD1 (5 bases). There are 14 residues in the CDR3. The V gene lost 6 bases and the J gene lost 5 bases, with 14 bases spanning the gap. CDR1 is MNHNS, CDR2 SASEGT, per germline. CDR3 in amino acids: CASRGLSKDQPQHF. The CDR3 region has the DNA TGTGCCAGCAGGGGGCTCAGCAAGGATCAGCCCCAGCATTTT.